This T cell receptor (beta chain) was recorded in a study of pediatric ulcerative colitis. The CDR3 sequence is 14 residues long. The J segment lost 8 bases and the V segment lost 1 base, leaving 9 bases of the junction unmatched. CDR1 is SQVTM and CDR2 is ANQGSEA in the germline V gene. Only in-frame clones appear in the TCRdb table, and some are missing; sequencing was by immunoSEQ multiplex PCR. Of about 1,400 clones listed, under 90% are singletons. The clonotype originates from a boy younger than 18 with severe ulcerative colitis. The sample consisted of blood. The chain recombines TRBV29-1 with TRBJ1-2; 8 nucleotides line up with TRBD1. For the CDR3, the DNA is TGCAGCGTTGAAGCGACGGGACAGGATTGGGGCTACACCTTC. As protein: CSVEATGQDWGYTF. The full variable domain, in which reference TRBV29-1 and TRBJ1-2 provide the parts outside the CDR3, is SAVISQKPSRDICQRGTSLTIQCQVDSQVTMMFWYRQQPGQSLTLIATANQGSEATYESGFVIDKFPISRPNLTFSTLTVSNMSPEDSSIYLCSVEATGQDWGYTFGSGTRLTVV.